The clone carrying this TCR beta chain appeared a single time. The antigen is not known. The data were taken from a study of T cells in Graves' hyperthyroidism and ophthalmopathy. Findings of the study overall: The model made its ophthalmopathy prediction, and onset followed a median around six months later. Most thyroid-expanded clonotypes above 0.001 were also found in blood. Ophthalmopathy could be told apart from stable hyperthyroidism with a 13 V-J model.

RNA transcripts served as the template for amplifying TCR beta CDR3 regions. With the HTBI primer set, the TCR CDR3 went through a first round of RT-PCR. TCRdb reprocessed the multiplex PCR reads with MiXCR, giving one entry per CDR3 protein. In the table there are 530,000 or so distinct CDR3 sequences, 46% of which are singletons. From germline, CDR1 is SNHLY and CDR2 FYNNEI. The V gene lost 6 bases and the J gene lost 3 bases, with 18 bases spanning the gap. There are 15 residues in the CDR3. The sequenced sample was peripheral blood or thyroid tissue (not recorded which). This TCR was recovered from a woman between 18 and 29 years old with Graves' hyperthyroidism. V usage is TRBV2 and J usage is TRBJ2-7; perhaps TRBD2 as D (6 bases). CDR3 DNA: TGTGCCAGCAGCTTAGGGTCCGGGGAGGTCTACGAGCAGTACTTC. Translation gives CASSLGSGEVYEQYF. Full variable domain (rest looked up from reference TRBV2 and TRBJ2-7): EPEVTQTPSHQVTQMGQEVILRCVPISNHLYFYWYRQILGQKVEFLVSFYNNEISEKSEIFDDQFSVERPDGSNFTLKIRSTKLEDSAMYFCASSLGSGEVYEQYFGPGTRLTVT.